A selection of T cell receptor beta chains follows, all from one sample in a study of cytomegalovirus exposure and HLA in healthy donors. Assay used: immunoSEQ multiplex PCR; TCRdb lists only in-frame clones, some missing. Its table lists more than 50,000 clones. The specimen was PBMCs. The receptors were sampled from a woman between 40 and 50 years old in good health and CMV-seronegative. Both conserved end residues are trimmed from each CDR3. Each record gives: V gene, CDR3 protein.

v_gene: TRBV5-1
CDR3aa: ASSFVVGTGEYYEQY

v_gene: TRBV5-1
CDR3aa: ASSHSGTGSYEQY

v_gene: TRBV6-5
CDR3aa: ASSYSGRGDQPQH

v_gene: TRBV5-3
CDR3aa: ARSRALDLFGATNEKLF

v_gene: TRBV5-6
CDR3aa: ASSLLGAYEQY

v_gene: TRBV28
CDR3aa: ASSGGGSGNNEQF

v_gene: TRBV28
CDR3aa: ASSLEQILSGNTIY

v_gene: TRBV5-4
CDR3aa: ASSQGQGKDTQY

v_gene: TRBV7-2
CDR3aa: ASSVTPTGEQY

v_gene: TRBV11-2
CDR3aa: ASSPSPPGENTEAF

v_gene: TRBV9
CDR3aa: ASSEGLAGGLYEQY

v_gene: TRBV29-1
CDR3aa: SVGGGWTGYT

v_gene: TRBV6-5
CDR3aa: ASSSFQEAGHQPQH

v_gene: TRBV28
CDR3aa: ATGTGGYEQY

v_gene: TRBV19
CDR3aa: ASSIRGGSDTGELF

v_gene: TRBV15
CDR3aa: ATSRGGQGSNQPQH

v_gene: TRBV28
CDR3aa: ASSLRGRTADEQY

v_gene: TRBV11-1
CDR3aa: ASSSDRVNSPLH

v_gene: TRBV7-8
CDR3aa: ASSFPRRADPTDTQY

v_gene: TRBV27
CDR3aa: ASLSLSGTSGGSSTDTQY

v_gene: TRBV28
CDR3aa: ASSLQGATNEKLF

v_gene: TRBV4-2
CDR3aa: ASSQGGRYEQY

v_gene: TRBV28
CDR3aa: ASSPPSKGAYGYT

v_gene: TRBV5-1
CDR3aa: ASSSRTGSKGTIY